This T cell receptor (beta chain) was profiled in a study of control samples from healthy donors and cancer patients. Sequenced by immunoSEQ multiplex PCR; TCRdb stores in-frame clones only, minus some. The data hold 100,000 to 150,000 clones, with about 90% observed a single time. The germline V gene encodes CDR1 GTSNPN and CDR2 SVGIG (reference sequence). This CDR3 contains 14 residues. Trimming removed 3 bases from V and 0 bases from J, with 9 bases in between. The V and J genes are TRBV30 and TRBJ2-1; D uncertain. This sequence originates from a woman aged 45 to 65 in good health. Sequencing was carried out using blood. The CDR3 region has the DNA TGTGCCTGGAGGGGTTTGAGCTCCTACAATGAGCAGTTCTTC. It translates to CAWRGLSSYNEQFF.